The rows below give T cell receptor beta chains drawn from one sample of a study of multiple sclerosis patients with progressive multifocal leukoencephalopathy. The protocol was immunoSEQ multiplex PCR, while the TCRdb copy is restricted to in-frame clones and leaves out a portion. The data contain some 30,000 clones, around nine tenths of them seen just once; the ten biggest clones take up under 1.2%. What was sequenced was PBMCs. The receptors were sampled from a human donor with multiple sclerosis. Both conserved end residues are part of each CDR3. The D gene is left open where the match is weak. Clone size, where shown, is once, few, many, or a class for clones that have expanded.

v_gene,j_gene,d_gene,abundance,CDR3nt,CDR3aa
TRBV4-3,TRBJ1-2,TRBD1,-,TGCGCCAGCAGCCTTACCCGGACAGGGAACTATGGCTACACCTTC,CASSLTRTGNYGYTF
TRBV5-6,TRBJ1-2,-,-,TGTGCCAGCAACACACCTAAACCGATTAACAACAGGGCTGATGGCTACACCTTC,CASNTPKPINNRADGYTF
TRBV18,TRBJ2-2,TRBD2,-,TGTGCCAGCTCACCAATAGCGGGGGCCTTCACCGGGGAGCTGTTTTTT,CASSPIAGAFTGELFF
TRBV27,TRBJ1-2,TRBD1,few,TGTGCCAGCAGTTTAAGGGGGACAGGGGCAAACTATGGCTACACCTTC,CASSLRGTGANYGYTF
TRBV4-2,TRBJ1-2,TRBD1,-,TGTGCCAGCAGTTCCGGACAGGGGCTCTATGGCTACACCTTC,CASSSGQGLYGYTF
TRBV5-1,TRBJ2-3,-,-,TGCGCCAGCAGCTTGGCCATTTCCAGTACGGGCACAGATACGCAGTATTTT,CASSLAISSTGTDTQYF
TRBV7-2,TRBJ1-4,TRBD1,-,TGTGCCAGCAGCTATGGACAGGGGAGGGAAAAACTGTTTTTT,CASSYGQGREKLFF
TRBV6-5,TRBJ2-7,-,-,TGTGCCAGCAGTTACTCGGTAGGGGGGGGCTACGAGCAGTACTTC,CASSYSVGGGYEQYF
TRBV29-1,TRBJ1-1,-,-,TGCAGCGTTGAAAAACTCTTGGAGGCCTCTGAAGCTTTCTTT,CSVEKLLEASEAFF
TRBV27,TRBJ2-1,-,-,TGTGCCAGCAGTTTTTCCCGGGGGCGATACAATGAGCAGTTCTTC,CASSFSRGRYNEQFF
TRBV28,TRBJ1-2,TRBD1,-,TGTGCCAGCAGTGCGACAGGGGAGGGCTATGGCTACACCTTC,CASSATGEGYGYTF
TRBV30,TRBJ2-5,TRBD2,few,TGTGCCTGGAGTGCCTGCGTCCCGGGACTAGCGGGGGGCGCCAAGACCCAGTACTTC,CAWSACVPGLAGGAKTQYF
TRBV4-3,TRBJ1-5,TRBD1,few,TGCGCCAGCAGCCAAGATGTAGGACAGGGGGGACAGCCCCAGCATTTT,CASSQDVGQGGQPQHF
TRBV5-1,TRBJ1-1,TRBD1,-,TGCGCCAGCAACGGACAGGGGAACACTGAAGCTTTCTTT,CASNGQGNTEAFF
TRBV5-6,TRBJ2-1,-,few,TGTGCCAGCAGCTTGCGGCAGGTATATCCAATGGGGCAGTTCTTC,CASSLRQVYPMGQFF
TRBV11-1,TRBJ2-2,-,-,TGTGCCAGCAGCTTCTACAGGGACACCGGGGAGCTGTTTTTT,CASSFYRDTGELFF
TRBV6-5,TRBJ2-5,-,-,TGTGCCAGCTTGGAGAAAGAGACCCAGTACTTC,CASLEKETQYF
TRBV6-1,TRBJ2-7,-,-,TGTGCCAGCTCAGCCGGGCCCGAGGGCGAGCAGTACTTC,CASSAGPEGEQYF
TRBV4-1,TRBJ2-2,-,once,TGCGCCAGCAGCCAAGATCAGGGTCCTAGGGAGCTGTTTTTT,CASSQDQGPRELFF